What follows are 14 T cell receptor beta chains derived from one specimen sequenced in a study of cytomegalovirus exposure and HLA in healthy donors. The PCR made use of 60 Vbeta and 13 Jbeta primers. Produced via immunoSEQ multiplex PCR; TCRdb's table is partial and in-frame only. The sample lists about 140,000 clones; over 70% were seen once. Sequenced sample: PBMCs. All receptors come from a male donor in good health and CMV-seronegative.

In DNA form, the CDR3 reads TGTGCCAGCAGCCCCTTAGCGGGGATTACCGGGGAGCTGTTTTTT. Translation gives CASSPLAGITGELFF. V and J are TRBV11-2 and TRBJ2-2, with TRBD2 identical over 8 bases. V shed 5 bases, J shed 5 bases, and the junction held 7 bases outside the gene matches. The CDR3 length is 15 residues. The germline gives CDR1 SGHAT, CDR2 FQNNGV.

This chain joins TRBV19 and TRBJ1-5, with D possibly TRBD1 on 5 matching bases. CDR3 size: 14 residues. V was pared by 3 bases and J by 3 bases, with 9 bases between. CDR1 and CDR2 (germline): LNHDA, SQIVND (reference sequence). CDR3 DNA: TGTGCCAGTAGTATCGACAGCTACAATCAGCCCCAGCATTTT. Protein sequence: CASSIDSYNQPQHF.

This sequence joins TRBV5-5 and TRBJ2-3; 7 nucleotides align to TRBD2. The germline V gene has CDR1 SGHKS and CDR2 YYEKEE (reference sequence). The length of the CDR3 is 13 residues. The V gene end was trimmed by 4 bases and the J gene end by 15 bases; junction bases not matched to a gene: 14. In nucleotides, the CDR3 is TGTGCCAGCAGCCTAGCGGAGGGGATCAGGGAATATTTT. Protein sequence: CASSLAEGIREYF. The full variable domain, rest sourced from reference TRBV5-5 and TRBJ2-3, is DAGVTQSPTHLIKTRGQQVTLRCSPISGHKSVSWYQQVLGQGPQFIFQYYEKEERGRGNFPDRFSARQFPNYSSELNVNALLLGDSALYLCASSLAEGIREYFGPGTRLTVL.

The chain has TRBV18 and TRBJ2-1, with a tentative D call TRBD1 (6 bases). CDR1 KGHSH and CDR2 LQKENI come from the germline V gene. V was pared by 6 bases and J by 5 bases, with 17 bases between. The CDR3 consists of 15 residues. As DNA, the CDR3 is TGTGCCAGCTCTCTACACCGGGACAATGACAATGAGCAGTTCTTC. Residues: CASSLHRDNDNEQFF.

The V gene is TRBV5-1, the J gene TRBJ1-2; 10 positions match TRBD1. This CDR3 is 13 amino acids long. V gave up 5 bases and J gave up 6 bases; unmatched junction bases: 4. Germline V gene lookup returns CDR1 SGHRS and CDR2 YFSETQ. The CDR3 DNA reads TGCGCCAGCAGTCTGGACAGGGGGAATGGCTACACCTTC. It is translated as CASSLDRGNGYTF.

This chain joins TRBV27 and TRBJ2-7, with 7 nucleotides matching TRBD1. V shed 6 bases and J 1 base; nucleotides not matched to a gene: 6. CDR1 and CDR2 from the germline V gene are MNHEY and SMNVEV (reference sequence). This CDR3 region has 14 residues. CDR3 nucleotides: TGTGCCAGCAGCCTACAGGGGTATTCCTACGAGCAGTACTTC. Protein sequence: CASSLQGYSYEQYF.

The rearrangement links TRBV27 to TRBJ2-7, with 7 bases aligning to TRBD1. V shed 0 bases, J shed 0 bases, and the junction held 14 bases outside the gene matches. Germline V gives CDR1 MNHEY, CDR2 SMNVEV (reference sequence). CDR3 length: 19 residues. The CDR3 DNA sequence: TGTGCCAGCAGTTTATCAGGACAGGTTGGCGCGCCAAACTCCTACGAGCAGTACTTC. It is translated as CASSLSGQVGAPNSYEQYF.

Only one count was recorded for this clone. The J gene is TRBJ1-2, the V gene TRBV28, with a possible D match to TRBD1 (5 bases). The CDR3 spans 13 residues. The germline V and J ends were trimmed by 2 bases and 8 bases, with 12 bases remaining between them. Germline V CDR1 and CDR2: MDHEN, SYDVKM. The CDR3 protein is CASSLPRAVGYTF. The CDR3 region has the DNA TGTGCCAGCAGTTTACCCAGGGCCGTGGGCTACACCTTC.

J is TRBJ2-1 and V is TRBV30; perhaps TRBD2 as D (7 bases). Germline V gene data show CDR1 as GTSNPN and CDR2 as SVGIG (reference sequence). The CDR3 loop spans 14 amino acids. V lost 5 bases to trimming and J lost 7 bases, with 18 bases between them. The CDR3 region has the DNA TGTGCCTGGGAGCTAGGGACTACAGGGAATGAGCAGTTCTTC. Protein: CAWELGTTGNEQFF. Complete variable domain (other parts from reference TRBV30 and TRBJ2-1): SQTIHQWPATLVQPVGSPLSLECTVEGTSNPNLYWYRQAAGRGLQLLFYSVGIGQISSEVPQNLSASRPQDRQFILSSKKLLLSDSGFYLCAWELGTTGNEQFFGPGTRLTVL.

The chain has TRBV20-1 and TRBJ2-5; D unresolved. The CDR3 runs 10 residues. The V and J ends lost 5 bases and 2 bases respectively, with 3 bases between them. CDR1 DFQATT and CDR2 SNEGSKA come from the germline V gene (reference sequence). The CDR3 sequence is CSAPQETQYF. The CDR3 region has the DNA TGCAGTGCTCCGCAAGAGACCCAGTACTTC.

The rearrangement joins TRBV19 to TRBJ1-5; weak D call: TRBD1 (5 bases). Germline V gene data show CDR1 as LNHDA and CDR2 as SQIVND (reference sequence). The V end was cut by 5 bases, the J end by 3 bases, with 8 bases between. The CDR3 has 13 residues. The CDR3 spells CASSARVNQPQHF. In DNA form, the CDR3 reads TGTGCCAGTAGTGCCAGGGTCAATCAGCCCCAGCATTTT.

The chain has TRBV7-6 and TRBJ1-6, with 7 bases matching TRBD1. With 2 bases clipped from V and 5 bases from J, the junction kept 6 bases outside the gene matches. The CDR3 consists of 16 residues. Germline CDR1 reads SGHVS; CDR2 reads FNYEAQ. The CDR3 DNA follows: TGTGCCAGCAGCTTAATTTCGACAGGGAATAATTCACCCCTCCACTTT. As protein: CASSLISTGNNSPLHF.

The chain carries TRBV9 and TRBJ1-2; 8 bases are shared with TRBD1. The CDR3 sequence is 23 residues long. Looked up from germline, CDR1 is SGDLS and CDR2 is YYNGEE. Unmatched junction bases numbered 26, after V lost 0 bases and J lost 1 base. CDR3 amino acids: CASSVDGRRGTGLPWPINYGYTF. The CDR3 DNA sequence: TGTGCCAGCAGCGTAGACGGACGGAGGGGGACAGGCCTCCCTTGGCCCATTAACTATGGCTACACCTTC.

In DNA, the CDR3 is TGCGCCAGCAGCTTGTCTTTTGGCGGGTTGGACACTGAAGCTTTCTTT. Its translation: CASSLSFGGLDTEAFF. V gene TRBV5-1 combines with J gene TRBJ1-1; D uncertain. Germline values: CDR1 SGHRS, CDR2 YFSETQ. The CDR3 spans 16 residues. V was pared by 1 base and J by 3 bases, with 16 bases between.